The 30 T cell receptor beta chains below come from one sample, sequenced in a study of patients and donors after allogeneic stem cell transplantation. TCRdb reprocessed the RT-PCR reads via MiXCR and lists one record per CDR3 protein. The sample holds 12,000 or so distinct CDR3 sequences, about 25% seen once. The sequenced sample consisted of blood, either unsorted or a sorted T cell fraction (not recorded which). These TCRs come from a human donor who was either an allogeneic HSCT recipient or a stem cell or donor lymphocyte infusion donor (not recorded which). It is not recorded whose cells these are; they may come from a transplant donor.

The V call is TRBV18, the J call TRBJ1-2, with unresolved D. The CDR3 sequence is 14 residues long. Looked up from germline, CDR1 is KGHSH and CDR2 is LQKENI. V lost 2 bases, J lost 4 bases, and 11 bases lay in between. The CDR3 DNA sequence: TGTGCCAGCTCACCAAAGGCCCTATCCTATGGCTACACCTTC. Amino acid sequence: CASSPKALSYGYTF.

This clonotype was seen only a few times. The chain combines TRBV5-1 with TRBJ1-5; 8 bases agree with TRBD1. Germline V CDR1 and CDR2: SGHRS, YFSETQ. This CDR3 is built from 16 residues. V was clipped by 0 bases and J by 6 bases; unmatched bases: 8. The CDR3 here is CASSLGDRFGGQPQHF. As DNA, the CDR3 is TGCGCCAGCAGCTTGGGGGACAGGTTCGGCGGTCAGCCCCAGCATTTT.

The gene calls are TRBV6-6 and TRBJ1-1; D not certain. CDR3 length: 14 residues. Germline V gene lookup returns CDR1 MNHNY and CDR2 SVGAGI (reference sequence). Trimming removed 1 base at V and 0 bases at J, with 6 bases between. The CDR3 nucleotides are TGTGCCAGCAGTTACTGGAGCCTGAACACTGAAGCTTTCTTT. Translated, it gives CASSYWSLNTEAFF.

Details on this clonotype: One end of the junction is discordant with germline, which a read error may explain. The rearrangement uses TRBV7-2 and TRBJ2-3; TRBD2 aligns across 12 bases. The germline V gene encodes CDR1 SGHTA and CDR2 FQGNSA. The CDR3 has 18 residues. CDR3 sequence (DNA): TGTGCCAGCAGCCTAGCTACTAGGACTAGCGGGGGCACAGATACGCAGTATTTT. It codes for CASSLATRTSGGTDTQYF.

J is TRBJ1-1 and V is TRBV12-3 or TRBV12-4; D unresolved. The ends were cut back, 5 bases at V and 8 bases at J, with 12 bases in the middle. The CDR3 runs 12 residues. The CDR3 region is CASSRPDPEAFF. DNA of the CDR3: TGTGCCAGCAGTAGACCGGACCCCGAAGCTTTCTTT.

This chain joins TRBV9 and TRBJ2-7; D gene unclear. V was pared by 4 bases and J by 3 bases, with 5 bases between. This CDR3 has 11 residues. Per the germline V gene, CDR1 is SGDLS and CDR2 is YYNGEE. CDR3 DNA: TGTGCCAGCAGCTTACACTACGAGCAGTACTTC. Amino acids: CASSLHYEQYF.

This clonotype was counted between two and nine times. The gene calls are TRBV19 and TRBJ1-1; D ambiguous. The germline V gene has CDR1 LNHDA and CDR2 SQIVND (reference sequence). This CDR3 is built from 13 residues. Trimming took 3 bases from V and 4 from J, leaving 9 bases between them. CDR3 region: CASSMSPGTEAFF. CDR3 DNA: TGTGCCAGTAGTATGAGTCCGGGCACTGAAGCTTTCTTT. Drawing the rest from reference TRBV19 and TRBJ1-1, the complete variable domain is DGGITQSPKYLFRKEGQNVTLSCEQNLNHDAMYWYRQDPGQGLRLIYYSQIVNDFQKGDIAEGYSVSREKKESFPLTVTSAQKNPTAFYLCASSMSPGTEAFFGQGTRLTVV.

This clonotype was observed a handful of times. This rearrangement joins TRBV20-1 to TRBJ1-6, with TRBD1 identical over 10 bases. Per the germline V gene, CDR1 is DFQATT and CDR2 is SNEGSKA (reference sequence). Trimming took 6 bases from V and 0 from J; bases not matched to a gene: 5. This CDR3 comprises 16 residues. The CDR3 loop is CSAKDRGSSYNSPLHF. Here the CDR3 DNA reads TGCAGTGCGAAGGACAGGGGGAGCTCCTATAATTCACCCCTCCACTTT.

This clonotype was counted a single time. V gene TRBV27 combines with J gene TRBJ2-5, with D perhaps TRBD1 or TRBD2 (5 bases each). The length of the CDR3 is 13 residues. Germline V gives CDR1 MNHEY, CDR2 SMNVEV (reference sequence). The V end was cut by 3 bases, the J end by 5 bases, with 10 bases between. CDR3 sequence: CASSLRGRETQYF. The CDR3 bases are TGTGCCAGCAGTTTGAGGGGTAGGGAGACCCAGTACTTC.

The chain employs TRBV9 and TRBJ2-1; 7 nucleotides line up with TRBD1. The CDR3 has 16 amino acids. V lost 3 bases and J lost 5; bases outside the gene matches: 11. Germline CDR1 and CDR2: SGDLS and YYNGEE. The CDR3 reads CASSEGLGQPNNEQFF. The CDR3 DNA reads TGTGCCAGCAGCGAGGGCTTGGGACAGCCTAACAATGAGCAGTTCTTC.

This clonotype was recorded a few times. V usage is TRBV5-8 and J usage is TRBJ2-7, with D uncertain. The CDR3 loop spans 16 amino acids. Germline loops: CDR1 SGHTS, CDR2 YDEGEE. With 0 bases removed from V and 3 bases from J, the gap between germline ends came to 16 bases. This CDR3 reads CASSLGDFGWVYEQYF. In DNA, the CDR3 is TGTGCCAGCAGCTTGGGAGATTTCGGGTGGGTCTACGAGCAGTACTTC.

This clonotype occurred many times. The J gene is TRBJ2-3, the V gene TRBV28, with D hard to call. This CDR3 contains 14 residues. V dropped 3 bases and J dropped 0 bases, with 7 bases sitting between them. Germline CDR1 MDHEN, CDR2 SYDVKM. CDR3 bases: TGTGCCAGCAGTTTCGGCGGAAGCACAGATACGCAGTATTTT. Translated: CASSFGGSTDTQYF. The full variable domain, its missing parts supplied by reference TRBV28 and TRBJ2-3, is DVKVTQSSRYLVKRTGEKVFLECVQDMDHENMFWYRQDPGLGLRLIYFSYDVKMKEKGDIPEGYSVSREKKERFSLILESASTNQTSMYLCASSFGGSTDTQYFGPGTRLTVL.

In DNA form, the CDR3 reads TGTGCCAGCAGCTTAGCTAGAATCCCGGGACTAGCTAATGAGCAGTTCTTC. Protein product: CASSLARIPGLANEQFF. The genes are TRBV7-8 and TRBJ2-1; 9 nucleotides align to TRBD2. This CDR3 contains 17 residues. CDR1 is SGHVS, CDR2 FQNEAQ, per germline. Trimming at V came to 0 bases and at J to 7 bases, leaving 10 bases not matched to a gene.

This clonotype has only a few counts. The chain joins TRBV4-2 to TRBJ1-1; TRBD1 matches at 7 bases. CDR1 and CDR2 from the germline V gene are LGHNA and YNFKEQ. The CDR3 covers 15 residues. Unmatched junction bases numbered 8, after V lost 3 bases and J lost 4 bases. This chain's CDR3 is CASSQTGQAITEAFF. The CDR3, as DNA: TGTGCCAGCAGCCAGACAGGACAGGCGATCACTGAAGCTTTCTTT.

CDR3 protein: CASSGGLDEQFF. The CDR3 DNA reads TGTGCCAGCAGTGGGGGACTAGATGAGCAGTTCTTC. The chain recombines TRBV25-1 with TRBJ2-1, with 8 bases matching TRBD2. The germline V gene encodes CDR1 MGHDK and CDR2 SYGVNS. This CDR3 comprises 12 residues. Trimming at V came to 4 bases and at J to 8 bases, leaving 1 base not matched to a gene.

This chain links TRBV29-1 with TRBJ2-7; 8 bases are shared with TRBD1. The CDR3 spans 15 residues. Germline loops: CDR1 SQVTM, CDR2 ANQGSEA. Trimming took 4 bases from V and 3 from J; bases not matched to a gene: 11. This CDR3 is CSVGRDRRRIYEQYF. The CDR3 coding sequence is TGCAGCGTTGGCCGGGACAGGAGAAGAATCTACGAGCAGTACTTC.

In its sample, this clonotype was seen many times. The chain couples TRBV6-5 to TRBJ2-1; D ambiguous. This CDR3 is built from 9 residues. Germline V gives CDR1 MNHEY, CDR2 SVGAGI. V dropped 7 bases and J dropped 15 bases, with 10 bases sitting between them. Written as DNA, the CDR3 is TGTGCCAGCACCGCCCTGTCGTTCTTC. Translating gives CASTALSFF.

A few counts support this clonotype. The rearrangement joins TRBV5-1 to TRBJ1-1; D unresolved. Germline lookup yields CDR1 SGHRS and CDR2 YFSETQ. The CDR3 is 16 residues long. V was pared by 0 bases and J by 1 base, with 13 bases between. CDR3: CASSLAAVGTNTEAFF. CDR3 DNA sequence: TGCGCCAGCAGCTTGGCGGCAGTCGGAACGAACACTGAAGCTTTCTTT.

This clonotype appeared many times. The chain uses TRBV20-1 and TRBJ1-1, with unresolved D. V was pared by 6 bases and J by 1 base, with 12 bases between. Germline V lookup: CDR1 DFQATT, CDR2 SNEGSKA (reference sequence). The CDR3 runs to 13 residues. The CDR3 sequence is CSAPTKENTEAFF. Written as DNA, the CDR3 is TGCAGTGCCCCGACGAAAGAGAACACTGAAGCTTTCTTT.

V is TRBV12-3 or TRBV12-4 and J is TRBJ2-7; D is possibly TRBD2 (5 bases). The germline V and J ends were trimmed by 5 bases and 1 base, with 15 bases remaining between them. This CDR3 has 15 amino acids. This CDR3 is CASSPGWSDSYEQYF. In nucleotides, the CDR3 is TGTGCCAGCAGTCCGGGGTGGTCGGATTCCTACGAGCAGTACTTC.

This chain joins TRBV12-3 or TRBV12-4 and TRBJ2-1; D is unclear. V lost 5 bases and J lost 9, with 11 bases in between. CDR3 length: 12 amino acids. The CDR3 coding sequence is TGTGCCAGCAGTCACCAGTCGGGTGAGCAGTTCTTC. Translating gives CASSHQSGEQFF.

The chain joins TRBV29-1 to TRBJ1-1, with a tentative D call TRBD1 (6 bases). Germline CDR1 SQVTM, CDR2 ANQGSEA. Deletions cut 7 bases from V and 1 base from J, with 13 bases between. The CDR3 has 13 residues. The CDR3 nucleotides are TGCAGCGCTACCGGGACAAAGAACACTGAAGCTTTCTTT. Its protein is CSATGTKNTEAFF.

About this clonotype itself: One junction end does not reproduce the germline sequence, and a read error may be involved. V usage is TRBV4-3 and J usage is TRBJ2-3; D is unresolved. Germline V gene sequence: CDR1 LGHNA, CDR2 YSLEER. This CDR3 spans 15 amino acids. CDR3 bases: TGCGCCAGCAGCCAAGATGGAAAGTTCACAGATACGAAGTATTTC. Translated, it gives CASSQDGKFTDTKYF.

This clonotype occurred many times. This chain connects TRBV20-1 to TRBJ1-4; D is ambiguous. V was pared by 8 bases and J by 1 base, with 8 bases between. Germline V gene data show CDR1 as DFQATT and CDR2 as SNEGSKA (reference sequence). CDR3 size: 12 residues. The chain's CDR3 is CSIRRTNEKLFF. DNA for the CDR3: TGCAGTATCAGGCGAACTAATGAAAAACTGTTTTTT.

This clonotype was picked up many times. The chain has TRBV28 and TRBJ1-4; no reliable D call. The CDR3 is 12 residues long. The germline V gene encodes CDR1 MDHEN and CDR2 SYDVKM. V was shortened by 2 bases and J by 7 bases, with 5 bases between the two germline ends. CDR3 protein: CASSLEGEKLFF. In nucleotides, the CDR3 is TGTGCCAGCAGTTTAGAAGGTGAAAAACTGTTTTTT. Together with reference TRBV28 and TRBJ1-4, the CDR3 gives the full variable domain: DVKVTQSSRYLVKRTGEKVFLECVQDMDHENMFWYRQDPGLGLRLIYFSYDVKMKEKGDIPEGYSVSREKKERFSLILESASTNQTSMYLCASSLEGEKLFFGSGTQLSVL.

This clonotype showed up just a few times. The gene calls are TRBV20-1 and TRBJ2-3; 9 positions agree with TRBD2. Germline V CDR1 and CDR2: DFQATT, SNEGSKA (reference sequence). Trimming cost V 7 bases and J 2 bases; bases outside gene matches: 4. CDR3 length: 13 amino acids. The CDR3, as DNA: TGCAGTGACATAGCGGGAGACACAGATACGCAGTATTTT. Translating it yields CSDIAGDTDTQYF.

The chain couples TRBV4-3 to TRBJ2-7; 12 bases are shared with TRBD2. The germline V gene has CDR1 LGHNA and CDR2 YSLEER. The CDR3 consists of 20 residues. Trimming cost V 1 base and J 2 bases; bases outside gene matches: 15. CDR3 sequence (DNA): TGCGCCAGCAGCCAAGCATTGGGGCCACCTAGCGGGAGGGCCCCCTACGAGCAGTACTTC. It specifies CASSQALGPPSGRAPYEQYF.

The rearrangement joins TRBV5-1 to TRBJ1-5; D might be TRBD1 (5 bases). With 4 bases removed from V and 9 bases from J, the gap between germline ends came to 17 bases. The length of the CDR3 is 14 residues. The V gene's germline CDR1 is SGHRS and CDR2 YFSETQ. CDR3 loop: CASSPEGGDRPQHF. CDR3 nucleotide sequence: TGCGCCAGCAGCCCGGAGGGAGGGGATAGGCCCCAGCATTTT.

This chain's CDR3 is CASREFPSPLHF. For the CDR3, the DNA is TGTGCCAGCAGGGAGTTTCCATCTCCCCTCCACTTT. The V call is TRBV28, the J call TRBJ1-6; unclear D gene. CDR3 size: 12 residues. Germline CDR1 MDHEN, CDR2 SYDVKM. V was trimmed by 6 bases and J by 13 bases, leaving 13 bases between them.

In this sample, this clonotype turned up many times. V gene TRBV18 combines with J gene TRBJ1-1; D gene ambiguous. In germline, CDR1 is KGHSH, CDR2 LQKENI. Trimming took 4 bases from V and 1 from J, leaving 7 bases between them. CDR3 size: 13 residues. Here the CDR3 DNA reads TGTGCCAGCTCACAGGCAGCGAACACTGAAGCTTTCTTT. Its translation is CASSQAANTEAFF.